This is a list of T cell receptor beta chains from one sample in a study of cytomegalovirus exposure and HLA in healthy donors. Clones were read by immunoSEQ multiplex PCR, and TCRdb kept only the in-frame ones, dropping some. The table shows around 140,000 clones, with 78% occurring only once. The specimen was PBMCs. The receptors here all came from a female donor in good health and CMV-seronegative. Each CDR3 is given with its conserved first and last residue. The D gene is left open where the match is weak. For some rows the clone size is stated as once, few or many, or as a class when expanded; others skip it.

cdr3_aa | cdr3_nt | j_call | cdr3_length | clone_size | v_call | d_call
CASSLGGLAGVYNEQFF | TGTGCCAGCAGCTTAGGGGGACTAGCGGGAGTCTACAATGAGCAGTTCTTC | TRBJ2-1 | 17 | - | TRBV7-9 | TRBD2
CASSQDLGDEQFF | TGTGCCAGCAGCCAAGACCTAGGCGATGAGCAGTTCTTC | TRBJ2-1 | 13 | few | TRBV14 | -
CASSSERERWETQYF | TGTGCCAGCAGTTCCGAGCGGGAGAGGTGGGAGACCCAGTACTTC | TRBJ2-5 | 15 | - | TRBV27 | TRBD2
CSVETRLEETQYF | TGCAGCGTGGAGACTAGATTAGAAGAGACCCAGTACTTC | TRBJ2-5 | 13 | - | TRBV29-1 | -
CASSPGTRRSSGELFF | TGTGCCAGCAGCCCGGGGACTAGACGGTCCTCCGGGGAGCTGTTTTTT | TRBJ2-2 | 16 | few | TRBV28 | TRBD2
CASRGSLGYTF | TGTGCCAGCAGGGGGAGCCTCGGCTACACCTTC | TRBJ1-2 | 11 | once | TRBV27 | -
CASSPLVEEETQYF | TGTGCCAGTAGCCCCCTAGTGGAGGAAGAGACCCAGTACTTC | TRBJ2-5 | 14 | - | TRBV19 | -
CASSLSGAPDTQYF | TGTGCCAGCAGTTTATCAGGGGCACCAGATACGCAGTATTTT | TRBJ2-3 | 14 | - | TRBV27 | -
CAWTPSTGGRGKTQYF | TGTGCCTGGACCCCGTCGACGGGCGGGAGAGGGAAGACCCAGTACTTC | TRBJ2-5 | 16 | - | TRBV30 | TRBD2
CASSELPTYTF | TGTGCCAGCAGTGAACTGCCTACCTACACCTTC | TRBJ1-2 | 11 | - | TRBV6-1 | -
CASSAPAGYEQYF | TGTGCCAGCAGCGCCCCCGCAGGATACGAGCAGTACTTC | TRBJ2-7 | 13 | once | TRBV7-2 | -
CASSTWPPWMDRSNQPQHF | TGTGCCAGCAGCACCTGGCCGCCGTGGATGGACAGATCAAATCAGCCCCAGCATTTT | TRBJ1-5 | 19 | - | TRBV7-2 | -
CASSLGQVSYEQYF | TGTGCCAGCAGCTTGGGGCAGGTCTCCTACGAGCAGTACTTC | TRBJ2-7 | 14 | - | TRBV5-6 | -
CASSFAGNTEAFF | TGTGCCAGCAGCTTCGCGGGGAACACTGAAGCTTTCTTT | TRBJ1-1 | 13 | - | TRBV7-9 | -
CASSFLSGSSYNEQFF | TGTGCCAGCAGCTTTCTTAGCGGGAGCTCCTACAATGAGCAGTTCTTC | TRBJ2-1 | 16 | - | TRBV5-4 | TRBD2
CASSLFLAGELFF | TGTGCCAGCAGCTTATTCCTAGCTGGGGAGCTGTTTTTT | TRBJ2-2 | 13 | - | TRBV13 | -
CASSYGTPGTEAFF | TGTGCCAGCAGTTACGGGACTCCCGGCACTGAAGCTTTCTTT | TRBJ1-1 | 14 | few | TRBV28 | -
CAWSVQGHQPQHF | TGTGCCTGGAGTGTACAGGGGCATCAGCCCCAGCATTTT | TRBJ1-5 | 13 | - | TRBV30 | TRBD1
CAWSVGGNSNQPQHF | TGTGCCTGGAGTGTAGGGGGAAATAGCAATCAGCCCCAGCATTTT | TRBJ1-5 | 15 | few | TRBV30 | -
CASSDMDSSGDTQYF | TGTGCCAGCAGTGATATGGACAGCTCGGGGGATACGCAGTATTTT | TRBJ2-3 | 15 | - | TRBV2 | -
CASSDGAGGLYEQYF | TGTGCCAGCAGCGATGGCGCGGGAGGGCTCTACGAGCAGTACTTC | TRBJ2-7 | 15 | - | TRBV7-8 | TRBD2
CASSAIEGASAEAFF | TGTGCCAGCAGTGCTATCGAGGGGGCTAGCGCTGAAGCTTTCTTT | TRBJ1-1 | 15 | - | TRBV28 | TRBD1
CASSTISPGPSGREVFF | TGCGCCAGCAGCACGATATCCCCGGGGCCATCTGGACGGGAGGTATTCTTC | TRBJ2-1 | 17 | - | TRBV4-1 | TRBD2
CASSVTSGTYEQYF | TGTGCCAGTAGTGTGACTAGCGGCACCTACGAGCAGTACTTC | TRBJ2-7 | 14 | - | TRBV19 | TRBD2
CASRTGGDTGELFF | TGTGCCAGCCGCACAGGGGGCGACACCGGGGAGCTGTTTTTT | TRBJ2-2 | 14 | - | TRBV25-1 | TRBD1
CASSVARFGSQETQYF | TGTGCCAGCAGCGTAGCCCGTTTTGGGAGCCAAGAGACCCAGTACTTC | TRBJ2-5 | 16 | - | TRBV9 | -
CASSLGQGYEQFF | TGTGCCAGCAGCTTGGGACAGGGATATGAGCAGTTCTTC | TRBJ2-1 | 13 | - | TRBV5-4 | TRBD1
CASSWDRGGEAFF | TGTGCCAGCAGCTGGGACAGGGGTGGTGAAGCTTTCTTT | TRBJ1-1 | 13 | - | TRBV9 | TRBD1
CASSGGTEYSNQPQHF | TGTGCCAGCAGCGGTGGGACAGAGTATAGCAATCAGCCCCAGCATTTT | TRBJ1-5 | 16 | - | TRBV9 | TRBD1
CASSLGRMGQGAGRAEAFF | TGTGCCAGCAGCTTAGGTCGAATGGGACAGGGGGCTGGTAGGGCTGAAGCTTTCTTT | TRBJ1-1 | 19 | - | TRBV7-9 | TRBD1
CASAVREGLGETQYF | TGTGCCAGCGCAGTAAGGGAGGGACTGGGGGAGACCCAGTACTTC | TRBJ2-5 | 15 | few | TRBV9 | TRBD2
CASSLGGPYNEQFF | TGTGCCAGCAGCCTCGGGGGGCCCTACAATGAGCAGTTCTTC | TRBJ2-1 | 14 | - | TRBV14 | -
CASSLSAGYYEQYF | TGTGCCAGCAGCTTATCGGCAGGGTACTACGAGCAGTACTTC | TRBJ2-7 | 14 | - | TRBV7-6 | -
CASSARGRETQYF | TGTGCCAGCAGCGCCAGGGGGCGGGAGACCCAGTACTTC | TRBJ2-5 | 13 | - | TRBV11-2 | TRBD1
CASSFDSRNTEAFF | TGTGCCAGCAGTTTCGACAGCAGGAACACTGAAGCTTTCTTT | TRBJ1-1 | 14 | - | TRBV6-5 | -
CASSQGAAKTYEQYF | TGCGCCAGCAGCCAAGGGGCGGCCAAGACCTACGAGCAGTACTTC | TRBJ2-7 | 15 | - | TRBV5-1 | -
CASSIPREAEAFF | TGTGCCAGCAGTATTCCGAGGGAGGCTGAAGCTTTCTTT | TRBJ1-1 | 13 | - | TRBV6-6 | -
CASSLAREKLEAFF | TGTGCCAGCAGCTTAGCGCGGGAGAAGCTTGAAGCTTTCTTT | TRBJ1-1 | 14 | few | TRBV7-2 | -
CASSQHRETEAFF | TGTGCCAGCAGCCAGCACAGGGAGACTGAAGCTTTCTTT | TRBJ1-1 | 13 | - | TRBV14 | -
CASSRLAGVDRSTDMQYF | TGCGCCAGCAGTCGTCTAGCGGGAGTTGATCGGAGCACAGATATGCAGTATTTT | TRBJ2-3 | 18 | few | TRBV5-1 | TRBD2
CASSFPQENTEAFF | TGTGCCAGCAGCTTCCCACAGGAGAACACTGAAGCTTTCTTT | TRBJ1-1 | 14 | - | TRBV7-9 | -
CASSRTGQPNEKLFF | TGCGCCAGCAGCCGGACGGGACAGCCGAATGAAAAACTGTTTTTT | TRBJ1-4 | 15 | few | TRBV4-3 | TRBD1
CSASGDYEQYF | TGCAGTGCGTCCGGGGACTACGAGCAGTACTTC | TRBJ2-7 | 11 | - | TRBV20-1 | -
CASSFGGTSDTGELFF | TGTGCCAGCAGTTTCGGCGGGACTAGCGACACCGGGGAGCTGTTTTTT | TRBJ2-2 | 16 | - | TRBV28 | TRBD2
CASSYSNPGQSYEQYF | TGTGCCAGCAGTTACTCTAACCCGGGACAGTCCTACGAGCAGTACTTC | TRBJ2-7 | 16 | - | TRBV6-5 | TRBD1
CASSLVTDYGYTF | TGTGCCAGCAGCTTAGTGACAGACTATGGCTACACCTTC | TRBJ1-2 | 13 | - | TRBV5-4 | -